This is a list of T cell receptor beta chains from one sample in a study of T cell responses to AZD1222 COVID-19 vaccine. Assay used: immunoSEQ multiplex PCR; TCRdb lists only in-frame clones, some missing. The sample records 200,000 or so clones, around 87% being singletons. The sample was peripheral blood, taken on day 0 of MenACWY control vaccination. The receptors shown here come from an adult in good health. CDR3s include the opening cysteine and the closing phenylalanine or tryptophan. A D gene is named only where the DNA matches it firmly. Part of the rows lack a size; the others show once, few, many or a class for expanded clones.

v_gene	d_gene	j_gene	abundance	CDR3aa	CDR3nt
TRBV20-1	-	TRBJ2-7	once	CSARLIYEQYF	TGCAGTGCTAGGCTAATCTACGAGCAGTACTTC
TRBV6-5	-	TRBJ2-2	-	CASSYGQGNTGELFF	TGTGCCAGCAGTTACGGCCAGGGGAACACCGGGGAGCTGTTTTTT
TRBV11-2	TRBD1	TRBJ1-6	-	CASSSMDRGLNSPLHF	TGTGCCAGCAGCTCTATGGACAGGGGGCTGAATTCACCCCTCCACTTT
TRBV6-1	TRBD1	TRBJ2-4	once	CASSGTQGATAKNIQYF	TGTGCCAGCAGTGGAACACAGGGGGCGACCGCCAAAAACATTCAGTACTTC
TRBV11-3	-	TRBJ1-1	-	CASSQRGGNTEAFF	TGTGCCAGCAGCCAGAGGGGGGGGAACACTGAAGCTTTCTTT
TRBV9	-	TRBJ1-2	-	CASSVDGDSNYGYTF	TGTGCCAGCAGCGTAGATGGGGATTCTAACTATGGCTACACCTTC
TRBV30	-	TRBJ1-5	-	CAWSPTGTRRVQPQHF	TGTGCCTGGAGTCCCACCGGGACAAGGCGGGTTCAGCCCCAGCATTTT
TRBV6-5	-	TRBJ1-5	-	CASRGRFNQPQHF	TGTGCCAGCCGAGGACGGTTCAATCAGCCCCAGCATTTT
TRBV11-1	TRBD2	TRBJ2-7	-	CASSLTGGDYEQYF	TGTGCCAGCAGCCTAACGGGAGGGGACTACGAGCAGTACTTC
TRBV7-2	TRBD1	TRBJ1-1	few	CASSLVRTGYGNTEAFF	TGTGCCAGCAGCTTAGTTCGGACAGGGTATGGGAACACTGAAGCTTTCTTT
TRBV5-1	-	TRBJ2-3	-	CASSPSGSMDTQYF	TGCGCCAGCAGCCCGTCCGGTAGCATGGATACGCAGTATTTT
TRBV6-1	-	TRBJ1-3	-	CASSEVLRNTIYF	TGTGCCAGCAGTGAAGTGTTACGGAACACCATATATTTT
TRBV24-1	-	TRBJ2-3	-	CATSDLKGTSTDTQYF	TGTGCCACCAGTGATTTGAAGGGAACTAGCACAGATACGCAGTATTTT
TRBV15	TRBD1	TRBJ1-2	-	CATSRDGDSEYGYTF	TGTGCCACCAGCAGAGATGGGGACAGCGAGTATGGCTACACCTTC
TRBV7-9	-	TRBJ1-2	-	CASSSGGDPGYTF	TGTGCCAGCTCCTCGGGGGGGGATCCTGGCTACACCTTC
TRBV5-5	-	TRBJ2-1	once	CASSLLVGRGAPNEQFF	TGTGCCAGCAGCTTGTTGGTTGGGCGCGGGGCCCCGAATGAGCAGTTCTTC
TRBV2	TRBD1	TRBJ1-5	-	CASRTPGQNQPQHF	TGTGCCAGCAGAACACCGGGACAGAATCAGCCCCAGCATTTT
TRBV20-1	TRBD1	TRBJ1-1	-	CSASEGQGVDTEAFF	TGCAGTGCTAGTGAGGGGCAGGGGGTCGACACTGAAGCTTTCTTT
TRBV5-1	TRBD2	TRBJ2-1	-	CASSFSGRGNEQFF	TGCGCCAGCAGCTTTAGCGGGAGAGGAAATGAGCAGTTCTTC
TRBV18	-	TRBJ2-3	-	CASSPSTDTQYF	TGTGCCAGCTCACCTAGCACAGATACGCAGTATTTT
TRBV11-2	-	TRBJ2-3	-	CASSLEGFGGRLLTDTQYF	TGTGCCAGCAGCTTAGAAGGTTTTGGGGGTAGGCTCCTCACAGATACGCAGTATTTT
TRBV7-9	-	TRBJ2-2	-	CASSLGVGANTGELFF	TGTGCCAGCAGCTTAGGGGTGGGCGCGAACACCGGGGAGCTGTTTTTT
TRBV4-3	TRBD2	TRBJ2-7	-	CASSQARGGGSYEQYF	TGCGCCAGCAGCCAGGCCCGAGGCGGGGGATCCTACGAGCAGTACTTC
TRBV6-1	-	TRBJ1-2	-	CASSEGTRRGYTF	TGTGCCAGCAGTGAAGGGACCAGGCGAGGCTACACCTTC
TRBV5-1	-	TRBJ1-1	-	CASSLTGSMNTEAFF	TGCGCCAGCAGCTTGACCGGCTCCATGAACACTGAAGCTTTCTTT
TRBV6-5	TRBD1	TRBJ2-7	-	CASRVGQGIYYEQYF	TGTGCCAGCAGGGTTGGACAGGGCATTTACTACGAGCAGTACTTC
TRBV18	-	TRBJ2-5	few	CASSRSFEETQYF	TGTGCCAGCTCACGGTCTTTCGAAGAGACCCAGTACTTC
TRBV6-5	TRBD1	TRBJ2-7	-	CASRPRGPPNEQYF	TGTGCCAGCAGACCGAGGGGGCCCCCAAACGAGCAGTACTTC
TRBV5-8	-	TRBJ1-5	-	CASSLTPNQPQHF	TGTGCCAGCAGCTTAACCCCCAATCAGCCCCAGCATTTT
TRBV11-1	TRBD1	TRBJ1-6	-	CASSPGQAPYNSPLHF	TGTGCCAGCAGCCCGGGACAGGCGCCCTATAATTCACCCCTCCACTTT
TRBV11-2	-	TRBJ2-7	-	CASRNQDGSSYEQYF	TGTGCCAGCAGAAATCAGGACGGGAGCTCCTACGAGCAGTACTTC
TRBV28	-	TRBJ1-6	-	CASSQEGFPHF	TGTGCCAGCAGCCAAGAAGGGTTTCCCCACTTT
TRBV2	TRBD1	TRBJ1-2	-	CASSEAMSGQGYTF	TGTGCCAGCAGTGAAGCAATGTCGGGACAGGGCTACACCTTC
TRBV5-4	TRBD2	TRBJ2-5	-	CASSTTPGLAGGPQETQYF	TGTGCCAGCAGCACAACACCGGGACTAGCGGGAGGGCCCCAAGAGACCCAGTACTTC
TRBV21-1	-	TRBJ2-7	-	CASSKSGQSMYEQYF	TGTGCCAGCAGCAAATCGGGACAGTCTATGTACGAGCAGTACTTC
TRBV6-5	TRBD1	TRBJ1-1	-	CASSYVPTGGRTEAFF	TGTGCCAGCAGTTACGTGCCGACAGGGGGCAGGACTGAAGCTTTCTTT
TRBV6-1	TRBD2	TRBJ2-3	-	CASSVSSGASTDTQYF	TGTGCCAGCAGTGTGAGTAGCGGGGCCAGCACAGATACGCAGTATTTT
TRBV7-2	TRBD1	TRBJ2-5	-	CASSLIGQGPGGTQYF	TGTGCCAGCAGCTTAATAGGACAGGGGCCGGGTGGGACCCAGTACTTC
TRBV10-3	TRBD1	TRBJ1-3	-	CAISAWDRGVSGNTIYF	TGTGCCATCAGTGCTTGGGACAGGGGAGTTTCCGGAAACACCATATATTTT
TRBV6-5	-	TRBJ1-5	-	CASSRDGSNQPQHF	TGTGCCAGCAGTAGGGACGGAAGCAATCAGCCCCAGCATTTT
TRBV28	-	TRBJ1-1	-	CAVRRNTEAFF	TGTGCCGTACGGAGGAACACTGAAGCTTTCTTT
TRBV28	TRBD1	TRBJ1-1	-	CASSPGGTKTEAFF	TGTGCCAGCAGTCCAGGGGGAACGAAGACTGAAGCTTTCTTT
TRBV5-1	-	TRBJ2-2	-	CASSLDDTGELFF	TGCGCCAGCAGCTTGGACGATACCGGGGAGCTGTTTTTT
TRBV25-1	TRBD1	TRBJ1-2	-	CASSEGTVLGYTF	TGTGCCAGCAGTGAAGGGACAGTCTTAGGCTACACCTTC
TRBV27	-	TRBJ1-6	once	CASRKTAVQSTLHF	TGTGCCAGCAGGAAGACAGCCGTTCAGTCGACCCTCCACTTT
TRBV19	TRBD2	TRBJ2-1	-	CASSTLPGLAGGAGFSSYNEQFF	TGTGCCAGTAGTACGTTACCGGGACTAGCGGGAGGTGCCGGTTTTAGCTCCTACAATGAGCAGTTCTTC
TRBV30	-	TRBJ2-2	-	CAWRQTGELFF	TGTGCCTGGAGACAAACCGGGGAGCTGTTTTTT
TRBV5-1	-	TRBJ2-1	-	CASSALAGVYNEQFF	TGCGCCAGCAGCGCTCTAGCTGGGGTTTACAATGAGCAGTTCTTC